A selection of T cell receptor beta chains follows, all from one sample in a study of Ad26.COV2.S vaccination and SARS-CoV-2 variants. Using immunoSEQ multiplex PCR, the repertoire was profiled, and TCRdb retains in-frame clones only, with some absent. The repertoire has over 400,000 clones, 90% of them found once; the top ten carry around 4.5%. This material consisted of peripheral blood, taken in a trial of Ad26.COV2.S vaccine versus placebo. These TCRs come from a person between 18 and 65 years old who received the Ad26.COV2.S COVID-19 vaccine or a placebo. The CDR3 runs from the conserved cysteine through the conserved F or W. The D gene is left open where the match is weak. For some rows the clone size is stated as once, few or many, or as a class when expanded; others skip it.

V	J	size	D	CDR3	DNA
TRBV10-3	TRBJ1-1	.	.	CAISDVTEAFF	TGTGCCATCAGTGATGTCACTGAAGCTTTCTTT
TRBV3-1/TRBV3-2	TRBJ2-2	once	.	CASSQQVSLSSTGELFF	TGTGCCAGCAGCCAACAAGTTAGCCTGTCGTCCACCGGGGAGCTGTTTTTT
TRBV5-6	TRBJ2-3	once	TRBD1	CASSAMDRGLRDTQYF	TGTGCCAGCAGCGCTATGGACAGGGGGCTTAGAGATACGCAGTATTTT
TRBV18	TRBJ1-5	.	TRBD1	CASSPGQGNGSNQPQHF	TGTGCCAGCTCACCGGGACAGGGAAATGGGAGCAATCAGCCCCAGCATTTT
TRBV9	TRBJ2-2	.	TRBD2	CASSGGPPGLAGGVTGELFF	TGTGCCAGCAGCGGCGGCCCCCCGGGACTAGCGGGAGGGGTCACCGGGGAGCTGTTTTTT
TRBV27	TRBJ2-7	.	TRBD2	CASSLSGPLAGGLSYEQYF	TGTGCCAGCAGTTTATCGGGTCCGCTAGCGGGAGGCTTGTCCTACGAGCAGTACTTC
TRBV19	TRBJ2-7	.	.	CASSIKGLHYEQYF	TGTGCCAGTAGTATCAAGGGACTCCACTACGAGCAGTACTTC
TRBV3-1/TRBV3-2	TRBJ2-7	.	TRBD2	CASSGGTSGTYEQYF	TGTGCCAGCAGCGGCGGGACTAGCGGTACCTACGAGCAGTACTTC
TRBV9	TRBJ2-1	.	.	CASSTQPTARGEQFF	TGTGCCAGCAGCACACAGCCAACGGCCAGGGGTGAGCAGTTCTTC
TRBV2	TRBJ1-1	once	TRBD1	CASRDRGRITEAFF	TGTGCCAGCAGGGACAGGGGGCGCATCACTGAAGCTTTCTTT
TRBV5-6	TRBJ1-4	.	.	CASSSGAPHEKLFF	TGTGCCAGCAGCTCAGGGGCGCCCCATGAAAAACTGTTTTTT
TRBV5-1	TRBJ2-2	.	.	CASSESGNTGELFF	TGCGCCAGCAGCGAAAGCGGGAACACCGGGGAGCTGTTTTTT
TRBV28	TRBJ2-1	.	TRBD2	CASSLFGTSVYNEQFF	TGTGCCAGCAGTTTATTTGGGACTAGCGTCTACAATGAGCAGTTCTTC
TRBV5-4	TRBJ2-3	.	.	CASLKGGGSQDTQYF	TGTGCCAGCCTCAAGGGGGGAGGGAGCCAAGATACGCAGTATTTT
TRBV11-2	TRBJ2-7	.	TRBD1	CASSRSGGHYEQYF	TGTGCCAGCAGTCGTTCAGGGGGACACTACGAGCAGTACTTC